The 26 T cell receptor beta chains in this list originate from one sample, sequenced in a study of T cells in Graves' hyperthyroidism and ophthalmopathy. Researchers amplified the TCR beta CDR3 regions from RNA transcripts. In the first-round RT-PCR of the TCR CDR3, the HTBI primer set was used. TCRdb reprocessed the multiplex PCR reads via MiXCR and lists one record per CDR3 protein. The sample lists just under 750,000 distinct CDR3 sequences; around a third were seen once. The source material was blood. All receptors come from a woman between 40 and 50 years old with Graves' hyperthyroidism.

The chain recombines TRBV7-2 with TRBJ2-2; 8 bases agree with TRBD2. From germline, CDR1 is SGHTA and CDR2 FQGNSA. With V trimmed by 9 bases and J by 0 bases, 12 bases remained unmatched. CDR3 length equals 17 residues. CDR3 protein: CASGNRGGNTNTGELFF. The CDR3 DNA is TGTGCCAGTGGTAATCGGGGGGGCAACACGAACACCGGGGAGCTGTTTTTT.

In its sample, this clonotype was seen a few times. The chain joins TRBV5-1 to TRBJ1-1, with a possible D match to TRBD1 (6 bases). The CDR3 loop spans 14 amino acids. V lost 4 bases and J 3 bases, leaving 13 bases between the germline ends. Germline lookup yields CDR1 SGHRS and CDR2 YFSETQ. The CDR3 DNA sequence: TGCGCCAGCAGCCGACAGGATAGGGACACTGAAGCTTTCTTT. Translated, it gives CASSRQDRDTEAFF.

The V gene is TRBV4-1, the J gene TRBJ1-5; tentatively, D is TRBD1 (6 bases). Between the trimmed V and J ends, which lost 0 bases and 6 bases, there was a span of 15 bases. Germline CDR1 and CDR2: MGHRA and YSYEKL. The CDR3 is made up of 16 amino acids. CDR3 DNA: TGCGCCAGCAGCCAAGATCTACAGGGAGGGGGTCAGCCCCAGCATTTT. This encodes CASSQDLQGGGQPQHF.

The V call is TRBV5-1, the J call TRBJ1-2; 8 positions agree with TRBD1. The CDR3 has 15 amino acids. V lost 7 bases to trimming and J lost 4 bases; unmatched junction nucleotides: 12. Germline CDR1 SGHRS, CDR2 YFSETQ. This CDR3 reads CASGIRQGTIYGYTF. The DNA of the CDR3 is TGCGCCAGCGGCATTAGACAGGGGACAATCTATGGCTACACCTTC.

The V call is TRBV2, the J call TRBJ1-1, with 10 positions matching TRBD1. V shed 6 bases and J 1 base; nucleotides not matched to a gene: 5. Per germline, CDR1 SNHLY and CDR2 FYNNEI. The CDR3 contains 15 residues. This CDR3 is CASSTRDRGNTEAFF. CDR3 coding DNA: TGTGCCAGCAGCACCCGGGACAGGGGGAACACTGAAGCTTTCTTT.

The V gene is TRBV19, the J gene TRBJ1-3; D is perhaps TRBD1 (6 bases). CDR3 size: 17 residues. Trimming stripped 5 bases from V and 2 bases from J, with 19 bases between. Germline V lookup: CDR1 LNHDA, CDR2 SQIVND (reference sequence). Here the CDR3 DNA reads TGTGCCAGTAGTCGCTGGACAGAGCCTCACCCTGGAAACACCATATATTTT. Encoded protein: CASSRWTEPHPGNTIYF.

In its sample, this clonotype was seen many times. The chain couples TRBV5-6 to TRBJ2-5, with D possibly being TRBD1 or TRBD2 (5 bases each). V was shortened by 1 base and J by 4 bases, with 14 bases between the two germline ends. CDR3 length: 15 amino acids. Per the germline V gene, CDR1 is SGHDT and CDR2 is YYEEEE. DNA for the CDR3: TGTGCCAGCAGCTTGAGGGATTGGGGGAGAGAGACCCAGTACTTC. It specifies CASSLRDWGRETQYF.

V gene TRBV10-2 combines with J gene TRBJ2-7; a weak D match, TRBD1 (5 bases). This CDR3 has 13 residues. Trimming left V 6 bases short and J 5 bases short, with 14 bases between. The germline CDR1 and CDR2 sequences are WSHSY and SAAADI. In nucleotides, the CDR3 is TGCGCCAGCAGCGCATTAACAGGAGACGAGCAGTACTTC. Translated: CASSALTGDEQYF.

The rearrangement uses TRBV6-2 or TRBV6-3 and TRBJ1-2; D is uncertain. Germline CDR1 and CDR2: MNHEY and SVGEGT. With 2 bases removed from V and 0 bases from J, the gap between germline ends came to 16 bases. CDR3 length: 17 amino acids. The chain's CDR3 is CASSYRRRLLTNYGYTF. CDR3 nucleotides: TGTGCCAGCAGTTACAGGAGAAGGTTACTAACTAACTATGGCTACACCTTC.

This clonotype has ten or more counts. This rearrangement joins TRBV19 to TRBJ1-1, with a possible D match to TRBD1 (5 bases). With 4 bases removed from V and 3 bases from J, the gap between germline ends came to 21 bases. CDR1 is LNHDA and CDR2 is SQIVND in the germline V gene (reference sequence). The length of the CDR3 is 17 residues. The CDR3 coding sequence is TGTGCCAGTAGTACACGAAGCAGGGCCGGTTTGGACACTGAAGCTTTCTTT. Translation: CASSTRSRAGLDTEAFF.

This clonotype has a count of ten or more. The CDR3 loop is CASSSDRGRYEQYF. The CDR3 DNA is TGTGCCAGCAGTTCCGACAGGGGGCGGTACGAGCAGTACTTC. V and J are TRBV12-3 or TRBV12-4 and TRBJ2-7, with TRBD1 matching 10 bases. V gave up 4 bases and J gave up 4 bases; unmatched junction bases: 4. This CDR3 contains 14 residues.

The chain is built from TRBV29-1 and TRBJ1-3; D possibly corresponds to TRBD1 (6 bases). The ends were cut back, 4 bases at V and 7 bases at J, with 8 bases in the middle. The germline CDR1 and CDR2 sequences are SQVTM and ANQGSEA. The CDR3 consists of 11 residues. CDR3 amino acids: CSVVQGNTIYF. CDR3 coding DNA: TGCAGCGTTGTGCAGGGGAACACCATATATTTT.

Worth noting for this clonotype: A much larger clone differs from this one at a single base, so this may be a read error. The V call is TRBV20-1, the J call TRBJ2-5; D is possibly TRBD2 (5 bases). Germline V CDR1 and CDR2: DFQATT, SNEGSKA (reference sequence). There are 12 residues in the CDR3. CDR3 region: CSAADREEAQYF. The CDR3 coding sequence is TGCAGTGCTGCCGACCGGGAAGAGGCCCAGTACTTC.

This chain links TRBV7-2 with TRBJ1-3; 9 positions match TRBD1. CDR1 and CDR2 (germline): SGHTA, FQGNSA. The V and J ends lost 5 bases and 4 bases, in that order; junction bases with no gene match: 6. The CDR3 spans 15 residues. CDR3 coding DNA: TGTGCCAGCAGCGACCGGACAGGGGAGGGAAACACCATATATTTT. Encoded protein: CASSDRTGEGNTIYF.

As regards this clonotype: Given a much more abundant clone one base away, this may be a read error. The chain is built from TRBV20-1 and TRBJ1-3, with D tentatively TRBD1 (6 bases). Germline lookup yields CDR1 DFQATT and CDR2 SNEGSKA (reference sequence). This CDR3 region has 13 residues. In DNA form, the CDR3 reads TGCAGTGCTAACGGGGGCTCTAGAAACACCATATATTTT. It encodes CSANGGSRNTIYF.

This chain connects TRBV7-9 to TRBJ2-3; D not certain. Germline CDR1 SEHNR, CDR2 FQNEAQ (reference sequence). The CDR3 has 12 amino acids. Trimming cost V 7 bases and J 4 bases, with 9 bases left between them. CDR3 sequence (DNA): TGTGCCAGCAACGTAGAGGCAGATACGCAGTATTTT. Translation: CASNVEADTQYF.

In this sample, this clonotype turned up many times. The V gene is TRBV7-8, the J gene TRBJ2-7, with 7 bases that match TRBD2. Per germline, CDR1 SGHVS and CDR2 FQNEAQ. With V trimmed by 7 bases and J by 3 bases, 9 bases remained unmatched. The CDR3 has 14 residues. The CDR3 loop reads CASMPGTGGYEQYF. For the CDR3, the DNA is TGTGCCAGCATGCCGGGGACGGGGGGCTACGAGCAGTACTTC.

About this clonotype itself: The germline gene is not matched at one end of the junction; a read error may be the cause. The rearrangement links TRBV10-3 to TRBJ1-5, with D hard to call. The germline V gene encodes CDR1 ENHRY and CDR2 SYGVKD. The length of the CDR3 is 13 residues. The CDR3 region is CTIGGRLDQPQHF. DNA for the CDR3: TGTACCATCGGTGGCCGGTTAGATCAGCCCCAGCATTTT.

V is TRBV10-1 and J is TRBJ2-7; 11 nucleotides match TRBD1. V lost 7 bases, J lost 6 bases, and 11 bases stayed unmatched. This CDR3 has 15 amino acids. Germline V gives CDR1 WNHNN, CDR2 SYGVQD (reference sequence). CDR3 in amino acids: CASNPAGTGGGEQYF. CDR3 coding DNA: TGCGCCAGCAACCCAGCCGGGACAGGGGGAGGCGAGCAGTACTTC.

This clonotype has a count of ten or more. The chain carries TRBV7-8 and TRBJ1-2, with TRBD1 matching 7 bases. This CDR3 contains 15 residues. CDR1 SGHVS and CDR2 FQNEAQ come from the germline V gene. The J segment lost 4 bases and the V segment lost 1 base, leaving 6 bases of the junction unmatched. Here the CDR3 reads CASSLGTGGFYGYTF. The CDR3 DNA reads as TGTGCCAGCAGCTTAGGGACAGGCGGGTTCTATGGCTACACCTTC.

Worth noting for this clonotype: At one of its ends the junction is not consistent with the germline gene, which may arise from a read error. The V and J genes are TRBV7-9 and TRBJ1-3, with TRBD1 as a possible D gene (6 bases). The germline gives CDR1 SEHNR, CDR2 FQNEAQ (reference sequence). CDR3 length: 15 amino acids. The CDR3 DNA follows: TGCGCCAGCAGCCAAGAGGGGGGGGGCGGAAACACCATATATTTT. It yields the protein CASSQEGGGGNTIYF.

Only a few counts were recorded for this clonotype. CDR3 coding DNA: TGTGCCAGCAGCTTAACAACGGGGGCGCGGGAGACCCAGTACTTC. This translates into CASSLTTGARETQYF. V and J are TRBV7-2 and TRBJ2-5; either TRBD1 or TRBD2 may fit D (6 bases each). The CDR3 has 15 amino acids. Germline V lookup: CDR1 SGHTA, CDR2 FQGNSA. Trimming shortened V by 2 bases and J by 5 bases, and 15 bases separated the two germline ends.

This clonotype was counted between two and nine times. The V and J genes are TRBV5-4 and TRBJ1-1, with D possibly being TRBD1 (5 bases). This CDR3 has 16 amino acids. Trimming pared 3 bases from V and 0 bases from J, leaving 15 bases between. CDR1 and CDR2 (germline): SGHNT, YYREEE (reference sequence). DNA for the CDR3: TGTGCCAGCAGCTCGGGTAGGGGACCCATGAACACTGAAGCTTTCTTT. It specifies CASSSGRGPMNTEAFF.

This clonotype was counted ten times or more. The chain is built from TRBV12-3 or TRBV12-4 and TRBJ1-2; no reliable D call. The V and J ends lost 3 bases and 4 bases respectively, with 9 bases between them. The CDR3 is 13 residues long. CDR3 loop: CASSFDPSYGYTF. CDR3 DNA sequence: TGTGCCAGCAGTTTCGACCCGAGCTATGGCTACACCTTC.

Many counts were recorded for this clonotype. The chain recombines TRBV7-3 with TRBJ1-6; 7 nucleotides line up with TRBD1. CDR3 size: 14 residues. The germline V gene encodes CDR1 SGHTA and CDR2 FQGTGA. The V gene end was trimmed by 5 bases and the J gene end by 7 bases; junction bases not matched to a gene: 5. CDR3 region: CASSLTGYNSPLHF. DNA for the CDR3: TGTGCCAGCAGCCTGACAGGGTACAATTCACCCCTCCACTTT.

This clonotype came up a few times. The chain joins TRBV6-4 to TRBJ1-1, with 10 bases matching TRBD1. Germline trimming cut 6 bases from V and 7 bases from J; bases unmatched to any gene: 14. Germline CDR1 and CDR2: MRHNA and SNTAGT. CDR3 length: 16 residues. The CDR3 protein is CASRADWDRGWNEAFF. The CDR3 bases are TGTGCCAGCAGGGCTGATTGGGACAGGGGATGGAATGAAGCTTTCTTT.